These T cell receptor beta chains were read from a single sample in a study of cytomegalovirus exposure and HLA in healthy donors. Data came from immunoSEQ multiplex PCR; TCRdb stores just in-frame clones and leaves some out. In the table there are fewer than 200,000 clones, roughly a tenth of which are singletons. The sequenced sample consisted of PBMCs. The receptors were gathered from a woman aged 30 to 39 in good health and CMV-seropositive. Both conserved end residues are part of each CDR3. D genes are given only for firm matches. The size of a clone is reported for some rows only, either as once, few or many, or as a class for expanded clones.

CDR3 protein: CASSRLVTGELFF; CDR3 DNA: TGTGCCAGTAGTCGACTTGTCACCGGGGAGCTGTTTTTT; CDR3 length: 13; D gene: -; J gene: TRBJ2-2; V gene: TRBV19; clone size: few
CDR3 protein: CASNARTSGYNEQFF; CDR3 DNA: TGTGCCAGCAACGCCCGGACTAGCGGCTACAATGAGCAGTTCTTC; CDR3 length: 15; D gene: TRBD2; J gene: TRBJ2-1; V gene: TRBV2; clone size: -
CDR3 protein: CASSQDAGTSGNEQFF; CDR3 DNA: TGTGCCAGCAGCCAAGACGCCGGGACTAGCGGTAATGAGCAGTTCTTC; CDR3 length: 16; D gene: TRBD2; J gene: TRBJ2-1; V gene: TRBV4-2; clone size: few
CDR3 protein: CASSPVSVLEETQYF; CDR3 DNA: TGTGCCAGCAGCCCCGTTTCTGTACTTGAAGAGACCCAGTACTTC; CDR3 length: 15; D gene: -; J gene: TRBJ2-5; V gene: TRBV7-9; clone size: -
CDR3 protein: CASSLRQGEASSGANVLTF; CDR3 DNA: TGTGCCAGCAGCTTACGACAGGGTGAGGCTTCGTCTGGGGCCAACGTCCTGACTTTC; CDR3 length: 19; D gene: TRBD1; J gene: TRBJ2-6; V gene: TRBV7-8; clone size: few
CDR3 protein: CAWSVQGNQPQHF; CDR3 DNA: TGTGCCTGGAGTGTACAGGGGAATCAGCCCCAGCATTTT; CDR3 length: 13; D gene: TRBD1; J gene: TRBJ1-5; V gene: TRBV30; clone size: few
CDR3 protein: CASKPSYIDEQFF; CDR3 DNA: TGTGCCAGCAAGCCTTCATATATCGATGAGCAGTTCTTC; CDR3 length: 13; D gene: -; J gene: TRBJ2-1; V gene: TRBV9; clone size: -
CDR3 protein: CASSQQGASTEAFF; CDR3 DNA: TGTGCCAGCAGTCAGCAGGGGGCAAGCACTGAAGCTTTCTTT; CDR3 length: 14; D gene: TRBD1; J gene: TRBJ1-1; V gene: TRBV6-6; clone size: few
CDR3 protein: CASSRRGPIWSVKLFF; CDR3 DNA: TGTGCCAGCAGCAGGAGGGGCCCCATTTGGTCGGTAAAACTGTTTTTT; CDR3 length: 16; D gene: -; J gene: TRBJ1-4; V gene: TRBV21-1; clone size: few
CDR3 protein: CASSLTSGVGEGEQFF; CDR3 DNA: TGCGCCAGCAGCTTGACTTCGGGTGTAGGGGAGGGTGAGCAGTTCTTC; CDR3 length: 16; D gene: TRBD2; J gene: TRBJ2-1; V gene: TRBV5-1; clone size: -
CDR3 protein: CASSRPGRESNEQYF; CDR3 DNA: TGCGCCAGCAGCCGACCGGGGCGGGAGTCCAACGAGCAGTACTTC; CDR3 length: 15; D gene: TRBD2; J gene: TRBJ2-7; V gene: TRBV5-1; clone size: few
CDR3 protein: CASSFRGGDGELFF; CDR3 DNA: TGTGCCAGCAGCTTTAGAGGGGGGGACGGGGAGCTGTTTTTT; CDR3 length: 14; D gene: -; J gene: TRBJ2-2; V gene: TRBV11-2; clone size: few
CDR3 protein: CASSVGATRYNEQFF; CDR3 DNA: TGTGCCAGCAGCGTAGGGGCTACTAGGTACAATGAGCAGTTCTTC; CDR3 length: 15; D gene: -; J gene: TRBJ2-1; V gene: TRBV9; clone size: -
CDR3 protein: CASSRTRANNEQFF; CDR3 DNA: TGTGCCAGCAGCCGGACTAGGGCCAACAATGAGCAGTTCTTC; CDR3 length: 14; D gene: TRBD2; J gene: TRBJ2-1; V gene: TRBV2; clone size: -
CDR3 protein: CASSVSRGGDTQYF; CDR3 DNA: TGTGCCAGCAGCGTAAGCCGGGGGGGAGATACGCAGTATTTT; CDR3 length: 14; D gene: TRBD2; J gene: TRBJ2-3; V gene: TRBV9; clone size: -
CDR3 protein: CASSLARANTEAFF; CDR3 DNA: TGCGCCAGCAGCTTGGCCAGGGCGAACACTGAAGCTTTCTTT; CDR3 length: 14; D gene: -; J gene: TRBJ1-1; V gene: TRBV5-1; clone size: few
CDR3 protein: CASSSSDRYEQYF; CDR3 DNA: TGTGCCAGTAGTTCTTCGGACAGGTACGAGCAGTACTTC; CDR3 length: 13; D gene: TRBD1; J gene: TRBJ2-7; V gene: TRBV19; clone size: -
CDR3 protein: CASSRRGQRNYGYTF; CDR3 DNA: TGTGCCAGTAGTAGACGGGGACAGCGAAACTATGGCTACACCTTC; CDR3 length: 15; D gene: TRBD1; J gene: TRBJ1-2; V gene: TRBV19; clone size: -
CDR3 protein: CASSPTSGGVYEQYF; CDR3 DNA: TGTGCCAGCAGTCCGACTAGCGGGGGGGTCTACGAGCAGTACTTC; CDR3 length: 15; D gene: TRBD2; J gene: TRBJ2-7; V gene: TRBV7-9; clone size: -
CDR3 protein: CASSVSTGAGETQYF; CDR3 DNA: TGTGCCAGCAGTGTATCAACAGGGGCGGGGGAGACCCAGTACTTC; CDR3 length: 15; D gene: -; J gene: TRBJ2-5; V gene: TRBV25-1; clone size: few
CDR3 protein: CARSLVLVGEQYF; CDR3 DNA: TGTGCCAGAAGCTTAGTACTAGTAGGCGAGCAGTACTTC; CDR3 length: 13; D gene: -; J gene: TRBJ2-7; V gene: TRBV5-3; clone size: -
CDR3 protein: CASSGGTSGYNEQFF; CDR3 DNA: TGTGCCAGCAGTGGAGGGACTAGCGGCTACAATGAGCAGTTCTTC; CDR3 length: 15; D gene: TRBD2; J gene: TRBJ2-1; V gene: TRBV6-4; clone size: -
CDR3 protein: CASSDGGTSTDTQYF; CDR3 DNA: TGCGCCAGCAGTGACGGGGGGACTAGCACAGATACGCAGTATTTT; CDR3 length: 15; D gene: TRBD2; J gene: TRBJ2-3; V gene: TRBV10-1; clone size: -
CDR3 protein: CASSYSGRRSTGELFF; CDR3 DNA: TGTGCCAGCAGCTATAGCGGGAGGCGGTCCACCGGGGAGCTGTTTTTT; CDR3 length: 16; D gene: TRBD2; J gene: TRBJ2-2; V gene: TRBV5-4; clone size: -
CDR3 protein: CASSPQAYEQYF; CDR3 DNA: TGTGCCAGCAGCCCGCAAGCTTACGAGCAGTACTTC; CDR3 length: 12; D gene: -; J gene: TRBJ2-7; V gene: TRBV6-1; clone size: few
CDR3 protein: CASRSDRERSGANVLTF; CDR3 DNA: TGTGCCAGCAGATCCGACAGGGAGCGCTCTGGGGCCAACGTCCTGACTTTC; CDR3 length: 17; D gene: TRBD1; J gene: TRBJ2-6; V gene: TRBV27; clone size: -
CDR3 protein: CASSWGQGDTEAFF; CDR3 DNA: TGTGCCAGCAGCTGGGGACAGGGAGACACTGAAGCTTTCTTT; CDR3 length: 14; D gene: TRBD1; J gene: TRBJ1-1; V gene: TRBV5-4; clone size: few
CDR3 protein: CASSLSGTGGYEQYF; CDR3 DNA: TGCGCCAGCAGCTTATCCGGGACAGGGGGATACGAGCAGTACTTC; CDR3 length: 15; D gene: TRBD1; J gene: TRBJ2-7; V gene: TRBV5-1; clone size: -
CDR3 protein: CATSRAYEVAFF; CDR3 DNA: TGTGCCACCAGCAGAGCATACGAGGTGGCTTTCTTT; CDR3 length: 12; D gene: -; J gene: TRBJ1-1; V gene: TRBV15; clone size: many
CDR3 protein: CASSLYPSRSNEQFF; CDR3 DNA: TGTGCCAGCAGTTTATACCCGAGTAGAAGCAATGAGCAGTTCTTC; CDR3 length: 15; D gene: -; J gene: TRBJ2-1; V gene: TRBV27; clone size: -
CDR3 protein: CASSQALSATGRGYTF; CDR3 DNA: TGTGCCAGCAGCCAAGCGCTCAGCGCAACCGGCAGAGGCTACACCTTC; CDR3 length: 16; D gene: -; J gene: TRBJ1-2; V gene: TRBV14; clone size: few
CDR3 protein: CSVVSGINYGYTF; CDR3 DNA: TGCAGCGTTGTGTCAGGGATTAACTATGGCTACACCTTC; CDR3 length: 13; D gene: -; J gene: TRBJ1-2; V gene: TRBV29-1; clone size: few
CDR3 protein: CSAKRGGEQYF; CDR3 DNA: TGCAGTGCTAAGCGGGGGGGGGAGCAGTACTTC; CDR3 length: 11; D gene: TRBD2; J gene: TRBJ2-7; V gene: TRBV20-1; clone size: few
CDR3 protein: CASSSQGTGELFF; CDR3 DNA: TGTGCCAGCAGCTCCCAGGGGACCGGGGAGCTGTTTTTT; CDR3 length: 13; D gene: -; J gene: TRBJ2-2; V gene: TRBV7-2; clone size: few
CDR3 protein: CASSARDRDDEQYF; CDR3 DNA: TGTGCCAGCAGCGCCCGGGACAGGGACGACGAGCAGTACTTC; CDR3 length: 14; D gene: TRBD1; J gene: TRBJ2-7; V gene: TRBV4-2; clone size: -